Below, 31 T cell receptor beta chains from the same sample are listed, as sequenced in a study of cytomegalovirus exposure and HLA in healthy donors. A multiplex PCR was run with 60 Vbeta primers and 13 Jbeta primers. Only in-frame clones appear in the TCRdb table, and some are missing; sequencing was by immunoSEQ multiplex PCR. This sample yields 150,000 to 200,000 clones, of which about 70% are seen a single time; approximately 4.5% belongs to the top ten. The sequencing input was PBMCs. The receptors stem from a young woman in good health and CMV-seropositive.

The table lists this clone with a few counts. V is TRBV7-9 and J is TRBJ1-1; no clear D. The CDR3 is made up of 14 amino acids. Trimming pared 1 base from V and 11 bases from J, leaving 17 bases between. Germline lookup yields CDR1 SEHNR and CDR2 FQNEAQ (reference sequence). The CDR3 loop is CASSLVLGVGDAFF. The CDR3 region has the DNA TGTGCCAGCAGCTTAGTACTCGGGGTAGGAGACGCTTTCTTT.

The CDR3 sequence: CASSFRGRDTDTQYF. The CDR3 nucleotides read TGTGCCAGCAGCTTTCGCGGGAGAGACACAGATACGCAGTATTTT. V and J are TRBV7-2 and TRBJ2-3; 7 positions match TRBD2. CDR3 length equals 15 residues. Trimming removed 3 bases from V and 2 bases from J; junction bases left unmatched: 5. Germline assignment: CDR1 SGHTA and CDR2 FQGNSA.

V is TRBV5-4 and J is TRBJ2-5; the match to TRBD1 covers 7 bases. Near its end, the DNA agrees better with TRBJ2-7, so the J call may be wrong. Per germline, CDR1 SGHNT and CDR2 YYREEE (reference sequence). The CDR3 sequence is 17 residues long. CDR3 amino acids: CASSSPPNVQGYHEQYF. The CDR3 DNA reads as TGTGCCAGCAGCTCCCCACCCAACGTACAGGGGTACCACGAGCAGTACTTC.

Note on this clone: This likely came from a read error, as a far larger clone is one base away. This sequence joins TRBV5-1 and TRBJ1-1; perhaps TRBD1 as D (5 bases). This CDR3 has 14 residues. Germline CDR1 SGHRS, CDR2 YFSETQ. CDR3 coding DNA: TGCGCCAGCAGCTACCAGGGTATGAGTACTGAACCTTTCTTT. Residues: CASSYQGMSTEPFF.

On this clone: Other DNA sequences in this sample translate to the same CDR3. The chain recombines TRBV9 with TRBJ2-6; D gene ambiguous. Germline V gene lookup returns CDR1 SGDLS and CDR2 YYNGEE. The CDR3 spans 14 residues. Between the trimmed V and J ends, which lost 3 bases and 1 base, there was a span of 5 bases. CDR3 protein: CASSAVSGANVLTF. DNA of the CDR3: TGTGCCAGCAGCGCAGTATCTGGGGCCAACGTCCTGACTTTC. Filled out from reference TRBV9 and TRBJ2-6, the complete variable domain reads DSGVTQTPKHLITATGQRVTLRCSPRSGDLSVYWYQQSLDQGLQFLIQYYNGEERAKGNILERFSAQQFPDLHSELNLSSLELGDSALYFCASSAVSGANVLTFGAGSRLTVL.

This clone was counted between two and nine times. This chain connects TRBV7-2 to TRBJ1-5; D gene ambiguous. This CDR3 region has 14 residues. Trimming cost V 4 bases and J 3 bases, with 10 bases left between them. Germline CDR1 SGHTA, CDR2 FQGNSA. As DNA, the CDR3 is TGTGCCAGCAGCTCCGGTCGGTACAATCAGCCCCAGCATTTT. This codes for CASSSGRYNQPQHF.

The rearrangement joins TRBV6-5 to TRBJ1-5, with a tentative D call TRBD1 (5 bases). V dropped 6 bases and J dropped 1 base, with 10 bases sitting between them. The CDR3 runs to 14 residues. Per germline, CDR1 MNHEY and CDR2 SVGAGI. CDR3 sequence: CASRDRQSNQPQHF. DNA for the CDR3: TGTGCCAGCAGAGACCGACAGAGCAATCAGCCCCAGCATTTT.

This sequence joins TRBV19 and TRBJ2-1, with a possible D match to TRBD2 (5 bases). This CDR3 contains 13 residues. The germline V gene encodes CDR1 LNHDA and CDR2 SQIVND (reference sequence). V was pared by 11 bases and J by 9 bases, with 20 bases between. This CDR3 reads CAVETNLVGEQFF. The CDR3 DNA reads TGTGCCGTAGAGACTAACCTGGTGGGTGAGCAGTTCTTC.

This clone appeared a few times. The chain couples TRBV7-6 to TRBJ2-5; D is uncertain. The CDR3 has 11 amino acids. Germline V gene lookup returns CDR1 SGHVS and CDR2 FNYEAQ. Deletions cut 5 bases from V and 5 bases from J, with 6 bases between. This chain's CDR3 is CASSPGETQYF. CDR3 coding DNA: TGTGCCAGCAGCCCCGGTGAGACCCAGTACTTC.

V and J are TRBV11-1 and TRBJ2-7; 8 bases line up with TRBD1. Germline V gene data show CDR1 as SGHAT and CDR2 as FQDESV (reference sequence). The CDR3 consists of 14 residues. Losses at the gene ends were 5 bases for V and 3 bases for J; bases not matched to a gene: 6. The CDR3 here is CASSPRGPNYEQYF. CDR3 in DNA: TGTGCCAGCAGCCCCAGGGGGCCGAACTACGAGCAGTACTTC.

The V call is TRBV7-9, the J call TRBJ2-1, with 9 bases aligning to TRBD1. The V gene's germline CDR1 is SEHNR and CDR2 FQNEAQ (reference sequence). With 5 bases clipped from V and 5 bases from J, the junction kept 7 bases outside the gene matches. The CDR3 is 15 residues long. The CDR3 is CASSQQGARDNEQFF. The CDR3 nucleotides read TGTGCCAGCAGCCAACAGGGGGCGCGGGACAATGAGCAGTTCTTC. The variable domain in full, with the rest retrieved from reference TRBV7-9 and TRBJ2-1, is DTGVSQNPRHKITKRGQNVTFRCDPISEHNRLYWYRQTLGQGPEFLTYFQNEAQLEKSRLLSDRFSAERPKGSFSTLEIQRTEQGDSAMYLCASSQQGARDNEQFFGPGTRLTVL.

A few counts support this clone. For the CDR3, the DNA is TGTGCCAGCAGTGACTCTAGCGCCGCCTACGAGCAGTACTTC. Translation gives CASSDSSAAYEQYF. The genes are TRBV2 and TRBJ2-7; a weak D match, TRBD2 (6 bases). CDR1 and CDR2 from the germline V gene are SNHLY and FYNNEI. With 3 bases removed from V and 2 bases from J, the gap between germline ends came to 11 bases. CDR3 length: 14 residues.

The V gene is TRBV5-1, the J gene TRBJ1-6; TRBD1 might be the D (5 bases). V was clipped by 3 bases and J by 0 bases, with 13 bases between them. The CDR3 is made up of 17 amino acids. Germline loops: CDR1 SGHRS, CDR2 YFSETQ. CDR3 DNA sequence: TGCGCCAGCAGCTCGGGGGGGTTGAGCTCCTATAATTCACCCCTCCACTTT. Its translation is CASSSGGLSSYNSPLHF.

This clone showed up just once. The rearrangement links TRBV4-2 to TRBJ2-7; TRBD2 matches 7 bases. Germline loops: CDR1 LGHNA, CDR2 YNFKEQ. The CDR3 has 15 residues. The V and J ends lost 0 bases and 4 bases, in that order; junction bases with no gene match: 6. CDR3 residues: CASSQDSGEAYEQYF. CDR3 nucleotide sequence: TGTGCCAGCAGCCAAGACAGCGGGGAGGCTTACGAGCAGTACTTC.

V is TRBV5-8 and J is TRBJ2-1; 13 bases line up with TRBD2. V lost 0 bases and J lost 6; bases outside the gene matches: 9. This CDR3 region has 18 residues. The germline V gene has CDR1 SGHTS and CDR2 YDEGEE. The CDR3 DNA follows: TGTGCCAGCAGCTTGGAGGGTACTAGCGGGGGGGCTGGCAATGAGCAGTTCTTC. Amino acid sequence: CASSLEGTSGGAGNEQFF. The variable domain in full, with the rest retrieved from reference TRBV5-8 and TRBJ2-1, is EAGVTQSPTHLIKTRGQQATLRCSPISGHTSVYWYQQALGLGLQFLLWYDEGEERNRGNFPPRFSGRQFPNYSSELNVNALELEDSALYLCASSLEGTSGGAGNEQFFGPGTRLTVL.

The chain employs TRBV27 and TRBJ1-2; possible D gene TRBD1, 6 bases. Germline CDR1 is MNHEY and CDR2 is SMNVEV (reference sequence). Trimming cost V 1 base and J 8 bases, with 14 bases left between them. The CDR3 runs to 14 residues. CDR3: CASSLLQGKEGYTF. Written as DNA, the CDR3 is TGTGCCAGCAGTTTATTACAGGGAAAGGAAGGCTACACCTTC.

V and J are TRBV5-1 and TRBJ2-2, with D uncertain. V was clipped by 1 base and J by 6 bases, with 7 bases between them. Germline V lookup: CDR1 SGHRS, CDR2 YFSETQ. CDR3 size: 13 residues. The CDR3 bases are TGCGCCAGCAGCTTGTTGGCTCCCGGGGAGCTGTTTTTT. Its protein is CASSLLAPGELFF.

The V call is TRBV6-1, the J call TRBJ2-1; 10 bases are a match to TRBD2. The CDR3 loop spans 20 amino acids. V lost 4 bases to trimming and J lost 0 bases; unmatched junction nucleotides: 15. CDR1 and CDR2 from the germline V gene are MNHNS and SASEGT. This chain's CDR3 is CASSGKSGRVSGSSYNEQFF. Written as DNA, the CDR3 is TGTGCCAGCAGTGGGAAAAGCGGGAGGGTTTCCGGGAGCTCCTACAATGAGCAGTTCTTC.

The chain carries TRBV19 and TRBJ2-3; 8 bases agree with TRBD2. The ends lost 6 bases at V and 4 bases at J; junction bases unmatched: 6. There are 14 residues in the CDR3. The germline V gene encodes CDR1 LNHDA and CDR2 SQIVND (reference sequence). This CDR3 is CASSLLRGADTQYF. In DNA form, the CDR3 reads TGTGCCAGTAGCCTCTTGCGGGGGGCAGATACGCAGTATTTT.

This clone was seen a single time. The V and J genes are TRBV11-1 and TRBJ2-3; TRBD1 matches at 8 bases. This CDR3 is 14 amino acids long. CDR1 and CDR2 from the germline V gene are SGHAT and FQDESV (reference sequence). Losses at the gene ends were 5 bases for V and 7 bases for J; bases not matched to a gene: 8. The CDR3 nucleotides are TGTGCCAGCAGCCCCCGGGACAGGCCAAATACGCAGTATTTT. It is translated as CASSPRDRPNTQYF.

Only a few counts were recorded for this clone. V usage is TRBV5-1 and J usage is TRBJ1-6, with a possible D match to TRBD1 (5 bases). CDR1 is SGHRS, CDR2 YFSETQ, per germline. The V end was cut by 5 bases, the J end by 9 bases, with 24 bases between. The CDR3 sequence is 17 residues long. CDR3 protein: CASRQDARGFGSSPLHF. CDR3 coding DNA: TGCGCCAGCAGACAGGACGCAAGGGGTTTTGGAAGTTCACCCCTCCACTTT. The variable domain in full, completed from reference TRBV5-1 and TRBJ1-6, reads KAGVTQTPRYLIKTRGQQVTLSCSPISGHRSVSWYQQTPGQGLQFLFEYFSETQRNKGNFPGRFSGRQFSNSRSEMNVSTLELGDSALYLCASRQDARGFGSSPLHFGNGTRLTVT.

The rearrangement links TRBV7-9 to TRBJ1-1, with TRBD1 identical over 8 bases. With 4 bases clipped from V and 3 bases from J, the junction kept 7 bases outside the gene matches. The CDR3 loop spans 15 amino acids. CDR1 and CDR2 from the germline V gene are SEHNR and FQNEAQ (reference sequence). The CDR3 sequence is CASSSTGVFDTEAFF. As DNA, the CDR3 is TGTGCCAGCAGCTCGACAGGGGTATTTGACACTGAAGCTTTCTTT.

The CDR3 loop reads CASSPLPGQETQYF. For the CDR3, the DNA is TGTGCCAGCAGTCCCCTCCCGGGACAAGAGACCCAGTACTTC. This chain uses TRBV27 with TRBJ2-5; weak D call: TRBD2 (5 bases). Trimming took off 5 bases at V and 2 bases at J, with 12 bases between the two ends. The CDR3 loop spans 14 amino acids. CDR1 is MNHEY, CDR2 SMNVEV, per germline (reference sequence).

This chain links TRBV18 with TRBJ2-7, with D perhaps TRBD2 (5 bases). The CDR3 totals 13 residues. V dropped 3 bases and J dropped 4 bases, with 10 bases sitting between them. The germline V gene has CDR1 KGHSH and CDR2 LQKENI. CDR3 sequence (DNA): TGTGCCAGCTCACCGGGCCTAGCTTACGAGCAGTACTTC. Its translation: CASSPGLAYEQYF.

This clone was recorded only once. The genes are TRBV14 and TRBJ2-5; D possibly corresponds to TRBD2 (5 bases). V lost 4 bases to trimming and J lost 5 bases, with 8 bases between them. CDR1 SGHDN and CDR2 FVKESK come from the germline V gene. This CDR3 is built from 12 residues. CDR3: CASSRPGETQYF. CDR3 nucleotide sequence: TGTGCCAGCAGCCGCCCGGGGGAGACCCAGTACTTC.

CDR3: CASSVASSANYGYTF. The CDR3 DNA sequence: TGTGCCAGCAGCGTAGCTAGTAGCGCTAACTATGGCTACACCTTC. The rearrangement links TRBV9 to TRBJ1-2; no clear D gene. The CDR3 loop spans 15 amino acids. V gave up 0 bases and J gave up 0 bases, with 9 bases separating them. The germline V gene encodes CDR1 SGDLS and CDR2 YYNGEE.

J is TRBJ2-3 and V is TRBV7-2, with 7 bases matching TRBD2. J lost 2 bases, V lost 2 bases, and 10 bases had no gene match. Germline values: CDR1 SGHTA, CDR2 FQGNSA. The CDR3 consists of 17 residues. Here the CDR3 reads CASSLTQAGPITDTQYF. CDR3 bases: TGTGCCAGCAGCTTAACCCAAGCGGGGCCTATCACAGATACGCAGTATTTT.

This clone showed up just a few times. The gene calls are TRBV2 and TRBJ2-7; possible D gene TRBD2, 5 bases. The germline V gene encodes CDR1 SNHLY and CDR2 FYNNEI. The ends were cut back, 4 bases at V and 4 bases at J, with 11 bases in the middle. The CDR3 sequence is 13 residues long. For the CDR3, the DNA is TGTGCCAGCAGTGGGACGGGAAAATACGAGCAGTACTTC. This encodes CASSGTGKYEQYF.

This chain uses TRBV25-1 with TRBJ2-5; D might be TRBD1 (5 bases). The J call may be faulty, since TRBJ2-7 better matches the DNA end. This CDR3 comprises 15 residues. Per the germline V gene, CDR1 is MGHDK and CDR2 is SYGVNS. As DNA, the CDR3 is TGTGCCAGCAGTGAAGACAGAACCGGCTCCTACGAGCAGTACTTC. This codes for CASSEDRTGSYEQYF.

V usage is TRBV7-6 and J usage is TRBJ1-1; 10 nucleotides agree with TRBD1. Germline assignment: CDR1 SGHVS and CDR2 FNYEAQ. The CDR3 is 17 amino acids. The J segment lost 1 base and the V segment lost 3 bases, leaving 8 bases of the junction unmatched. The CDR3 region is CASSLGQGRVGNTEAFF. In nucleotides, the CDR3 is TGTGCCAGCAGCTTGGGACAGGGGAGAGTCGGGAACACTGAAGCTTTCTTT.

The chain employs TRBV5-4 and TRBJ2-1; the D is unclear. V gave up 2 bases and J gave up 4 bases, with 19 bases separating them. Germline V gene sequence: CDR1 SGHNT, CDR2 YYREEE (reference sequence). This CDR3 is built from 17 residues. The CDR3 spells CASSFRGPKNNYNEQFF. DNA of the CDR3: TGTGCCAGCAGCTTCCGTGGCCCAAAGAACAATTACAATGAGCAGTTCTTC.